These T cell receptor beta chains were read from a single sample in a study of blood T cell repertoires in COVID-19. TCRdb's table, derived via immunoSEQ multiplex PCR, lists solely in-frame clones and lacks some. The data hold under 450,000 clones, with about 91% observed a single time. The sample consisted of peripheral blood. These receptors were collected from a woman between 50 and 59 years old with COVID-19, enrolled during active disease. The CDR3 runs from the conserved cysteine through the conserved F or W. D genes are given only for firm matches. A clone size is listed for some rows: how often the clone was seen (once, few, many), or a class if it is expanded.

abundance: once
d_gene: NA
v_gene: TRBV30
j_gene: TRBJ1-1
CDR3nt: TGTGCCTGGAGAATGACTGGGAACACTGAAGCTTTCTTT
CDR3aa: CAWRMTGNTEAFF

abundance: NA
d_gene: NA
v_gene: TRBV9
j_gene: TRBJ1-3
CDR3nt: TGTGCCAGCAGCCCCAGATACGGGGGAAACACCATATATTTT
CDR3aa: CASSPRYGGNTIYF

abundance: once
d_gene: TRBD1
v_gene: TRBV19
j_gene: TRBJ1-2
CDR3nt: TGTGCCGCGTCCTTTGGACAGGGTAGGGGTGGCTACACCTTC
CDR3aa: CAASFGQGRGGYTF

abundance: NA
d_gene: TRBD1
v_gene: TRBV3-1/TRBV3-2
j_gene: TRBJ1-2
CDR3nt: TGTGCCAGCAGCCAAGCGAGGGACAGCAACACCTTC
CDR3aa: CASSQARDSNTF

abundance: NA
d_gene: NA
v_gene: TRBV7-9
j_gene: TRBJ1-1
CDR3nt: TGTGCCAGCAGCGTTGACAGTTTAGGGACTGAAGCTTTCTTT
CDR3aa: CASSVDSLGTEAFF

abundance: once
d_gene: NA
v_gene: TRBV19
j_gene: TRBJ2-3
CDR3nt: TGTGCCAGTAGTATTAGCGGGACAGGGCGCACAGATACGCAGTATTTT
CDR3aa: CASSISGTGRTDTQYF

abundance: NA
d_gene: NA
v_gene: TRBV7-2
j_gene: TRBJ2-7
CDR3nt: TGTGCCAGCAGCGTTGGGGGGAGCTCCTACGAGCAGTACTTC
CDR3aa: CASSVGGSSYEQYF

abundance: NA
d_gene: NA
v_gene: TRBV7-7
j_gene: TRBJ1-1
CDR3nt: TGTGCCAGCAGCTTAGGGGGGCCGGGGACTGAAGCTTTCTTT
CDR3aa: CASSLGGPGTEAFF

abundance: NA
d_gene: TRBD1
v_gene: TRBV11-2
j_gene: TRBJ2-5
CDR3nt: TGTGCCACCAGGGGGCTCAACCAAGAGACCCAGTACTTC
CDR3aa: CATRGLNQETQYF

abundance: NA
d_gene: TRBD2
v_gene: TRBV5-4
j_gene: TRBJ2-5
CDR3nt: TGTGCCAGCAGCTTGGCTCCTAGCGGGGGGGCCGGGGAGACCCAGTACTTC
CDR3aa: CASSLAPSGGAGETQYF

abundance: NA
d_gene: NA
v_gene: TRBV6-1
j_gene: TRBJ1-2
CDR3nt: TGTGCCAGCAGTGAAAGGGATCGGGGGAATTATGGCTACACCTTC
CDR3aa: CASSERDRGNYGYTF

abundance: few
d_gene: TRBD1
v_gene: TRBV5-1
j_gene: TRBJ1-4
CDR3nt: TGCGCCAGCAGCTTGACGGGACAGGGGTATGAAAAACTGTTTTTT
CDR3aa: CASSLTGQGYEKLFF

abundance: NA
d_gene: TRBD2
v_gene: TRBV5-1
j_gene: TRBJ2-1
CDR3nt: TGCGCCAGCAGCTTGATAGGGACTAGCTCCTACAATGAGCAGTTCTTC
CDR3aa: CASSLIGTSSYNEQFF

abundance: NA
d_gene: TRBD1
v_gene: TRBV5-1
j_gene: TRBJ1-2
CDR3nt: TGCGCCAGCAGTCAGACGACAGGGGTGCCAACCTATGGCTACACCTTC
CDR3aa: CASSQTTGVPTYGYTF

abundance: NA
d_gene: NA
v_gene: TRBV30
j_gene: TRBJ2-1
CDR3nt: TGTGCCTGGAGTTTAGGGGACACCGCCTACAATGAGCAGTTCTTC
CDR3aa: CAWSLGDTAYNEQFF

abundance: NA
d_gene: TRBD1
v_gene: TRBV9
j_gene: TRBJ1-2
CDR3nt: TGTGCCAGCAGCGTTCGGGACAGATCTAATGGCTACACCTTC
CDR3aa: CASSVRDRSNGYTF

abundance: few
d_gene: TRBD1
v_gene: TRBV5-5
j_gene: TRBJ1-5
CDR3nt: TGTGCCAGCAGTCCTTGGACAGGCGACCAGCAGCCCCAGCATTTT
CDR3aa: CASSPWTGDQQPQHF

abundance: once
d_gene: NA
v_gene: TRBV27
j_gene: TRBJ2-5
CDR3nt: TGTGCCAGCAGCCACCACGGGGAGACCCAGTACTTC
CDR3aa: CASSHHGETQYF

abundance: once
d_gene: NA
v_gene: TRBV12-3/TRBV12-4
j_gene: TRBJ2-7
CDR3nt: TGTGCCAGCAGCCAGGGCCCCTACGAGCAGTACTTC
CDR3aa: CASSQGPYEQYF

abundance: NA
d_gene: NA
v_gene: TRBV5-1
j_gene: TRBJ1-3
CDR3nt: TGCGCCAGCAGCTTGGCCGGGGGATCTGGAAACACCATATATTTT
CDR3aa: CASSLAGGSGNTIYF

abundance: NA
d_gene: TRBD1
v_gene: TRBV19
j_gene: TRBJ1-1
CDR3nt: TGTGCCAGTAGTATGGGGACAGGGGGGACTTTCTTT
CDR3aa: CASSMGTGGTFF

abundance: NA
d_gene: NA
v_gene: TRBV5-5
j_gene: TRBJ1-1
CDR3nt: TGTGCCAGCAGCCCCCCCATGAACACTGAAGCTTTCTTT
CDR3aa: CASSPPMNTEAFF

abundance: few
d_gene: TRBD1
v_gene: TRBV5-6
j_gene: TRBJ1-5
CDR3nt: TGTGCCAGCAGCTTGGGACAGGGGTTTCATCAGCCCCAGCATTTT
CDR3aa: CASSLGQGFHQPQHF

abundance: NA
d_gene: TRBD2
v_gene: TRBV5-8
j_gene: TRBJ2-1
CDR3nt: TGTGCCAGCAGCCCGGGACTAGCCAAGTACAATGAGCAGTTCTTC
CDR3aa: CASSPGLAKYNEQFF

abundance: NA
d_gene: NA
v_gene: TRBV5-1
j_gene: TRBJ1-2
CDR3nt: TGCGCCAGCGGGGAGGGAAGGGATGGCTACACCTTC
CDR3aa: CASGEGRDGYTF

abundance: NA
d_gene: TRBD1
v_gene: TRBV19
j_gene: TRBJ1-1
CDR3nt: TGTGCCAGTAGTCCGAGACAGGGCCCGGCTTTCTTT
CDR3aa: CASSPRQGPAFF

abundance: NA
d_gene: NA
v_gene: TRBV21-1
j_gene: TRBJ1-4
CDR3nt: TGTGCCAGCACCACGGCCAAGGGGGAAACTAATGAAAAACTGTTTTTT
CDR3aa: CASTTAKGETNEKLFF

abundance: NA
d_gene: TRBD2
v_gene: TRBV9
j_gene: TRBJ2-3
CDR3nt: TGTGCCAGCAGCGTCCCTAGCGGGGGGGGCACAGATACGCAGTATTTT
CDR3aa: CASSVPSGGGTDTQYF

abundance: NA
d_gene: NA
v_gene: TRBV18
j_gene: TRBJ2-7
CDR3nt: TGTGCCAGCTCACCGCGGGGCAGCTCCTACGAGCAGTACTTC
CDR3aa: CASSPRGSSYEQYF

abundance: NA
d_gene: NA
v_gene: TRBV7-6
j_gene: TRBJ2-2
CDR3nt: TGTGCCAGCAGCTTAATGCTAGTTGGGTACACCGGGGAGCTGTTTTTT
CDR3aa: CASSLMLVGYTGELFF

abundance: NA
d_gene: TRBD1
v_gene: TRBV5-1
j_gene: TRBJ1-3
CDR3nt: TGCGCCAGCAGCCCGGGACAGGGGCTAGTCACCATATATTTT
CDR3aa: CASSPGQGLVTIYF

abundance: NA
d_gene: NA
v_gene: TRBV7-6
j_gene: TRBJ1-1
CDR3nt: TGTGCCAGCAGCTCCCCGGGGGGTGAAGCTTTCTTT
CDR3aa: CASSSPGGEAFF

abundance: NA
d_gene: NA
v_gene: TRBV9
j_gene: TRBJ1-4
CDR3nt: TGTGCCAGCAGCGTCGGAGAAGGGAGAGTCGAAAAACTGTTTTTT
CDR3aa: CASSVGEGRVEKLFF

abundance: NA
d_gene: NA
v_gene: TRBV12-3/TRBV12-4
j_gene: TRBJ2-2
CDR3nt: TGTGCCAGCAGTCGGCGGACCGGGGAGCTGTTTTTT
CDR3aa: CASSRRTGELFF

abundance: NA
d_gene: NA
v_gene: TRBV4-1
j_gene: TRBJ1-6
CDR3nt: TGCGCCAGCAGCCAAGATCGGGGGGAGGTGGCACCCCTCCACTTT
CDR3aa: CASSQDRGEVAPLHF

abundance: NA
d_gene: TRBD1
v_gene: TRBV30
j_gene: TRBJ1-1
CDR3nt: TGTGCCTGGAGGGCAGGGGGAAGCGGAGCTTTCTTT
CDR3aa: CAWRAGGSGAFF

abundance: NA
d_gene: NA
v_gene: TRBV19
j_gene: TRBJ2-2
CDR3nt: TGTGCCAGTAGTACCCGGGACTTGAACACCGGGGAGCTGTTTTTT
CDR3aa: CASSTRDLNTGELFF

abundance: NA
d_gene: TRBD1
v_gene: TRBV6-5
j_gene: TRBJ1-6
CDR3nt: TGTGCCAGCGGGTATGGACAGGGCGATAATTCACCCCTCCACTTT
CDR3aa: CASGYGQGDNSPLHF

abundance: NA
d_gene: NA
v_gene: TRBV20-1
j_gene: TRBJ1-1
CDR3nt: TGCAGTGCTCGTGAGGGGCATTCAGGATCAGCAGGTGAAGCTTTCTTT
CDR3aa: CSAREGHSGSAGEAFF

abundance: NA
d_gene: NA
v_gene: TRBV29-1
j_gene: TRBJ1-2
CDR3nt: TGCAGCGTTGAAGATCAGGAAGGGGTTAACTATGGCTACACCTTC
CDR3aa: CSVEDQEGVNYGYTF

abundance: NA
d_gene: NA
v_gene: TRBV5-4
j_gene: TRBJ2-3
CDR3nt: TGTGCCAGCAGCTCATCGCGGGAACTTCTCACAGATACGCAGTATTTT
CDR3aa: CASSSSRELLTDTQYF

abundance: few
d_gene: TRBD2
v_gene: TRBV27
j_gene: TRBJ2-2
CDR3nt: TGTGCCAGCAGTTTATCGGCCGGGACTACCCCCACCGGGGAGCTGTTTTTT
CDR3aa: CASSLSAGTTPTGELFF

abundance: NA
d_gene: NA
v_gene: TRBV3-1/TRBV3-2
j_gene: TRBJ1-6
CDR3nt: TGTGCCAGCAGCCAAGTAGAACAGTTACCCCTCCACTTT
CDR3aa: CASSQVEQLPLHF

abundance: few
d_gene: TRBD1
v_gene: TRBV7-8
j_gene: TRBJ1-2
CDR3nt: TGTGCCAGCAGCCGTGGGACAGCCTATGGCTACACCTTC
CDR3aa: CASSRGTAYGYTF

abundance: NA
d_gene: NA
v_gene: TRBV28
j_gene: TRBJ2-3
CDR3nt: TGTGCCAGCAGTTTCCTCGGACAGTGGGGAGATACGCAGTATTTT
CDR3aa: CASSFLGQWGDTQYF

abundance: NA
d_gene: TRBD1
v_gene: TRBV7-3
j_gene: TRBJ2-1
CDR3nt: TGTGCCAGCAGCTCAGACAGGGGAACCCCGCAGTTCTTC
CDR3aa: CASSSDRGTPQFF

abundance: NA
d_gene: NA
v_gene: TRBV30
j_gene: TRBJ1-2
CDR3nt: TGTGCCTGGAGCAGGGATGGTGGCTACACCTTC
CDR3aa: CAWSRDGGYTF

abundance: NA
d_gene: NA
v_gene: TRBV15
j_gene: TRBJ1-2
CDR3nt: TGTGCCACCAGCAGAGGGAGGAGTGACTATGGCTACACCTTC
CDR3aa: CATSRGRSDYGYTF

abundance: NA
d_gene: NA
v_gene: TRBV30
j_gene: TRBJ2-4
CDR3nt: TGTGCCTGGAGTTCGGGGCAGGGGAATTCGTACTTC
CDR3aa: CAWSSGQGNSYF

abundance: NA
d_gene: TRBD1
v_gene: TRBV3-1/TRBV3-2
j_gene: TRBJ1-5
CDR3nt: TGTGCCAGCAGTGACAGGGTTAGCAATCAGCCCCAGCATTTT
CDR3aa: CASSDRVSNQPQHF

abundance: NA
d_gene: TRBD1
v_gene: TRBV4-1
j_gene: TRBJ2-3
CDR3nt: TGCGCCAGCAGCCCATCCGGGACAGAGATCACAGATACGCAGTATTTT
CDR3aa: CASSPSGTEITDTQYF

abundance: NA
d_gene: TRBD1
v_gene: TRBV19
j_gene: TRBJ1-1
CDR3nt: TGTGCCAGTATGACAGGGCTGATGAACACTGAAGCTTTCTTT
CDR3aa: CASMTGLMNTEAFF

abundance: NA
d_gene: NA
v_gene: TRBV4-2
j_gene: TRBJ1-2
CDR3nt: TGTGCCAGCAGCCAGGGGTCCAGCGAAACCAGGGGTGGCTACACCTTC
CDR3aa: CASSQGSSETRGGYTF

abundance: NA
d_gene: TRBD1
v_gene: TRBV6-2/TRBV6-3
j_gene: TRBJ1-5
CDR3nt: TGTGCCAGCAGTTGGACAGGGGCCTACAATCAGCCCCAGCATTTT
CDR3aa: CASSWTGAYNQPQHF

abundance: NA
d_gene: NA
v_gene: TRBV6-2/TRBV6-3
j_gene: TRBJ2-3
CDR3nt: TGTGCCAGCAGTTACGGCAGTCGGGCAGATACGCAGTATTTT
CDR3aa: CASSYGSRADTQYF

abundance: NA
d_gene: NA
v_gene: TRBV19
j_gene: TRBJ1-2
CDR3nt: TGTGCCAGTAGTCAATTTGCAGGGCAGGGTGGCTATGGCTACACCTTC
CDR3aa: CASSQFAGQGGYGYTF

abundance: NA
d_gene: NA
v_gene: TRBV5-4
j_gene: TRBJ1-4
CDR3nt: TGTGCCAGCAGCCAGAAACAGACCACTAATGAAAAACTGTTTTTT
CDR3aa: CASSQKQTTNEKLFF

abundance: NA
d_gene: NA
v_gene: TRBV7-9
j_gene: TRBJ2-6
CDR3nt: TGTGCCAGCAGCTTAATGGGAAGGGAGGACTCTGGGGCCAACGTCCTGACTTTC
CDR3aa: CASSLMGREDSGANVLTF